Below, 7 T cell receptor beta chains from the same sample are listed, as sequenced in a study of blood T cell repertoires in COVID-19. Clones were sequenced by immunoSEQ multiplex PCR, and TCRdb holds only the in-frame ones, with some missing. The sample has 200,000 to 250,000 clones; approximately 75% are singletons. Sequencing was carried out using PBMCs or T cells enriched from blood (not recorded which). The receptors were gathered from a middle-aged man who had recovered from COVID-19.

This clone has a handful of counts. Other nucleotide sequences in the sample specify the same CDR3. The gene calls are TRBV9 and TRBJ2-1; 8 positions match TRBD2. With V trimmed by 2 bases and J by 3 bases, 7 bases remained unmatched. From germline, CDR1 is SGDLS and CDR2 YYNGEE. The CDR3 totals 16 residues. CDR3 amino acids: CASSVQTGLGYNEQFF. DNA for the CDR3: TGTGCCAGCAGCGTTCAAACGGGACTAGGCTACAATGAGCAGTTCTTC.

The chain combines TRBV7-2 with TRBJ2-1; 7 nucleotides align to TRBD2. This CDR3 comprises 15 residues. Germline V gives CDR1 SGHTA, CDR2 FQGNSA. Germline trimming cut 2 bases from V and 5 bases from J; bases unmatched to any gene: 6. The CDR3: CASSLWVGGNNEQFF. DNA for the CDR3: TGTGCCAGCAGCTTATGGGTGGGGGGGAACAATGAGCAGTTCTTC.

The chain couples TRBV5-4 to TRBJ2-3, with 8 bases fitting TRBD1. CDR3 length equals 15 residues. In germline, CDR1 is SGHNT, CDR2 YYREEE (reference sequence). The ends lost 4 bases at V and 2 bases at J; junction bases unmatched: 6. The DNA of the CDR3 is TGTGCCAGCAGCCTGACAGGGGTTTACACAGATACGCAGTATTTT. It specifies CASSLTGVYTDTQYF. The whole variable domain, remainder taken from reference TRBV5-4 and TRBJ2-3, is ETGVTQSPTHLIKTRGQQVTLRCSSQSGHNTVSWYQQALGQGPQFIFQYYREEENGRGNFPPRFSGLQFPNYSSELNVNALELDDSALYLCASSLTGVYTDTQYFGPGTRLTVL.

The chain combines TRBV7-8 with TRBJ1-3; TRBD1 matches at 8 bases. CDR1 and CDR2 (germline): SGHVS, FQNEAQ. The ends lost 5 bases at V and 4 bases at J; junction bases unmatched: 4. CDR3 length: 14 amino acids. CDR3 protein: CASSPTGVGNTIYF. The CDR3 coding sequence is TGTGCCAGCAGCCCGACAGGGGTAGGAAACACCATATATTTT.

J is TRBJ1-1 and V is TRBV20-1, with 7 bases identical to TRBD1. Germline V lookup: CDR1 DFQATT, CDR2 SNEGSKA (reference sequence). This CDR3 has 12 residues. The V and J ends lost 3 bases and 11 bases, in that order; junction bases with no gene match: 9. The CDR3 sequence: CSASEGGIAAFF. CDR3 nucleotides: TGCAGTGCTAGTGAAGGGGGCATCGCGGCTTTCTTT.

The J gene is TRBJ2-3, the V gene TRBV28; no reliable D call. Trimming took off 3 bases at V and 2 bases at J, with 9 bases between the two ends. CDR3 size: 14 residues. Per the germline V gene, CDR1 is MDHEN and CDR2 is SYDVKM. The CDR3 coding sequence is TGTGCCAGCAGTTTGGGTCAGGCCACAGATACGCAGTATTTT. Protein product: CASSLGQATDTQYF. Full variable domain (missing parts from reference TRBV28 and TRBJ2-3): DVKVTQSSRYLVKRTGEKVFLECVQDMDHENMFWYRQDPGLGLRLIYFSYDVKMKEKGDIPEGYSVSREKKERFSLILESASTNQTSMYLCASSLGQATDTQYFGPGTRLTVL.

This clone has just one count. This rearrangement joins TRBV24-1 to TRBJ2-5; D possibly corresponds to TRBD2 (7 bases). Germline V gene data show CDR1 as KGHDR and CDR2 as SFDVKD. V lost 1 base and J lost 7, with 18 bases in between. The CDR3 has 16 residues. The CDR3 nucleotides read TGTGCCACCAGTGATTTAACGCGCGGGGGCTTCGGGACCCAGTACTTC. Protein: CATSDLTRGGFGTQYF.